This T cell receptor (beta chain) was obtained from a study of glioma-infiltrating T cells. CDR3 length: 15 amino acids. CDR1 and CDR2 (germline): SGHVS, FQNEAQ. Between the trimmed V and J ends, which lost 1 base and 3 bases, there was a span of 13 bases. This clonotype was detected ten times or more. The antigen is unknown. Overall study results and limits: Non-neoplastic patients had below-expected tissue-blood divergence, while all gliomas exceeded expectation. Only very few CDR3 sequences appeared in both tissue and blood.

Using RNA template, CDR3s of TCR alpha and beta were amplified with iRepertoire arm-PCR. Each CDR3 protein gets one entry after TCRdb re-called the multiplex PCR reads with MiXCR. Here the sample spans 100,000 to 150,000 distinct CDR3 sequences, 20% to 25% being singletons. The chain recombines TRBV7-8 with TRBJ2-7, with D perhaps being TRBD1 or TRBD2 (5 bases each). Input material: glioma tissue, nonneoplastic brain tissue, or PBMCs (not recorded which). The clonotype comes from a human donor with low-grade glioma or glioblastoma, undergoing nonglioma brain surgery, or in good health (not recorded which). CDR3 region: CASSLGGMAVYEQYF. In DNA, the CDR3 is TGTGCCAGCAGCTTAGGGGGGATGGCAGTCTACGAGCAGTACTTC.